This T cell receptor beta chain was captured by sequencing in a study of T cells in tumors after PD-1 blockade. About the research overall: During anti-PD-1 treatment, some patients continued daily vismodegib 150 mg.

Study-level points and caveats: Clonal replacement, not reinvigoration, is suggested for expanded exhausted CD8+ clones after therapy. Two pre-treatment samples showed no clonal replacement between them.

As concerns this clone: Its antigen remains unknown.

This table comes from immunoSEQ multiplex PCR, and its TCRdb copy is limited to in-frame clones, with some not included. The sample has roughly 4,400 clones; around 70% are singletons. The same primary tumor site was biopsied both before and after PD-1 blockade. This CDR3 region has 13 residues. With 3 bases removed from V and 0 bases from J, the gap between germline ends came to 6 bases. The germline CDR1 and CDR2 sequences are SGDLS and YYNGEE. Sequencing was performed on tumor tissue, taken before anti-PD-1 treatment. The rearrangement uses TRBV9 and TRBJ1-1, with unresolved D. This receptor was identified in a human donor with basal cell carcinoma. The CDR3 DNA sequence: TGTGCCAGCAGCGGCGACATGAACACTGAAGCTTTCTTT. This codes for CASSGDMNTEAFF. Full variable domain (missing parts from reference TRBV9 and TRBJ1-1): DSGVTQTPKHLITATGQRVTLRCSPRSGDLSVYWYQQSLDQGLQFLIQYYNGEERAKGNILERFSAQQFPDLHSELNLSSLELGDSALYFCASSGDMNTEAFFGQGTRLTVV.